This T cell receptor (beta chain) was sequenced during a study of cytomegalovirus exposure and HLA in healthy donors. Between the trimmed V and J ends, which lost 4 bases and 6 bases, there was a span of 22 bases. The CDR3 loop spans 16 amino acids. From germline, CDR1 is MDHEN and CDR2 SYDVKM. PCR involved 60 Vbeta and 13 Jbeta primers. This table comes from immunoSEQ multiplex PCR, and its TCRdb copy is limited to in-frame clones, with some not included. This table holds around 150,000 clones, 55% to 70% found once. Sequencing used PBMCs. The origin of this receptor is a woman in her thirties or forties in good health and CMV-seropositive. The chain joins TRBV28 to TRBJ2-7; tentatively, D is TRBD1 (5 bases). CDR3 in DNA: TGTGCCAGCAGTTCCTTACGGACACCTCTTCCTTGCGAGCAGTACTTC. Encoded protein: CASSSLRTPLPCEQYF.